This is a list of T cell receptor beta chains from one sample in a study of regulatory T cells in long-lasting Graves disease. TCRdb fed the multiplex PCR reads into MiXCR, producing one record per CDR3 protein. In the table there are some 330,000 distinct CDR3 sequences, 10% to 15% of which are singletons. The same sample was also used in a study of T cells in Graves' hyperthyroidism and ophthalmopathy.

This specimen was peripheral blood mononuclear cells (PBMCs), taken at new diagnosis, from a patient treated with antithyroid drugs. The receptors shown here come from a woman aged 18 to 35 with Graves disease. The CDR3 runs from the conserved cysteine through the conserved F or W. Fields, in order: D gene, V gene, J gene, clone size, CDR3 protein, CDR3 DNA. A D gene is named only where the DNA matches it firmly. Clone size is shown for a subset of rows, as once, few, many or a class of expanded clone.

d_gene: TRBD1; v_gene: TRBV20-1; j_gene: TRBJ1-5; abundance: many; CDR3aa: CSARVSPGGPSEPQHF; CDR3nt: TGCAGTGCTAGAGTTTCCCCAGGGGGCCCCAGTGAGCCCCAGCATTTT
d_gene: NA; v_gene: TRBV5-6; j_gene: TRBJ1-2; abundance: many; CDR3aa: CASRRGARNYGYTF; CDR3nt: TGTGCCAGCAGAAGGGGCGCAAGGAACTATGGCTACACCTTC
d_gene: NA; v_gene: TRBV5-6; j_gene: TRBJ2-3; abundance: few; CDR3aa: CASSFDARFTMDTDTQYF; CDR3nt: TGTGCCAGCAGTTTTGATGCCCGATTTACAATGGACACAGATACGCAGTATTTT
d_gene: NA; v_gene: TRBV6-1; j_gene: TRBJ2-3; abundance: NA; CDR3aa: CASSRALTDTQYF; CDR3nt: TGTGCCAGCAGCCGCGCTCTAACAGATACGCAGTATTTT
d_gene: TRBD1; v_gene: TRBV5-1; j_gene: TRBJ2-7; abundance: many; CDR3aa: CASSLQGVPYEQYF; CDR3nt: TGCGCCAGCAGCTTGCAGGGGGTACCCTACGAGCAGTACTTC
d_gene: NA; v_gene: TRBV9; j_gene: TRBJ2-5; abundance: few; CDR3aa: CASSVGDGRGETQYF; CDR3nt: TGTGCCAGCAGCGTAGGGGACGGGAGAGGGGAGACCCAGTACTTC
d_gene: TRBD1; v_gene: TRBV19; j_gene: TRBJ2-3; abundance: NA; CDR3aa: CASAAGGSQDTQYF; CDR3nt: TGTGCCAGTGCCGCAGGGGGCTCGCAAGATACGCAGTATTTT
d_gene: NA; v_gene: TRBV12-5; j_gene: TRBJ2-1; abundance: many; CDR3aa: CASGLASGPTKQFF; CDR3nt: TGTGCTAGTGGCCTAGCGTCGGGCCCCACCAAGCAGTTCTTC
d_gene: TRBD1; v_gene: TRBV29-1; j_gene: TRBJ1-2; abundance: few; CDR3aa: CSSGTGGAPGGYTF; CDR3nt: TGCAGCAGCGGGACAGGGGGCGCTCCGGGTGGCTACACCTTC
d_gene: NA; v_gene: TRBV11-2; j_gene: TRBJ2-7; abundance: many; CDR3aa: CASSLVSYEQYF; CDR3nt: TGTGCCAGCAGCTTAGTGTCCTACGAGCAGTACTTC
d_gene: TRBD1; v_gene: TRBV30; j_gene: TRBJ1-6; abundance: NA; CDR3aa: CAWSVHRVPGQGNSPLHF; CDR3nt: TGTGCCTGGAGTGTCCACCGGGTTCCGGGACAGGGGAATTCACCCCTCCACTTT
d_gene: TRBD2; v_gene: TRBV10-3; j_gene: TRBJ2-1; abundance: few; CDR3aa: CATHSGGAHNEQFF; CDR3nt: TGTGCCACTCACTCCGGGGGGGCACACAATGAGCAGTTCTTC